Sequencing of this T cell receptor beta chain was carried out in a study of monozygotic twins with cystic fibrosis. Per the germline V gene, CDR1 is MNHEY and CDR2 is SMNVEV (reference sequence). Trimming stripped 2 bases from V and 5 bases from J, with 6 bases between. The CDR3 length is 13 residues. The assay was immunoSEQ multiplex PCR, and TCRdb's table has in-frame clones only and misses some. Seen here are approximately 14,000 clones, about 85% observed once, and the top ten hold roughly 1%. The chain combines TRBV27 with TRBJ2-2, with D unclear. What was sequenced was blood. The origin of this receptor is a boy aged 10-17 years with cystic fibrosis. The CDR3: CASSLAGTGELFF. CDR3 DNA sequence: TGTGCCAGCAGTTTAGCCGGGACCGGGGAGCTGTTTTTT.